What follows are 5 T cell receptor beta chains derived from one specimen sequenced in a study of blood T cell repertoires in COVID-19. Assay used: immunoSEQ multiplex PCR; TCRdb lists only in-frame clones, some missing. The profile shows over 30,000 clones, over 90% of them singletons. Sequencing was performed on peripheral blood. The receptors shown here come from a human donor in a cohort sampled during active COVID-19.

In DNA, the CDR3 is TGTGCCACCCAGGGTCCGTCCTATGAGCAGTTCTTC. Amino acid sequence: CATQGPSYEQFF. The chain carries TRBV24-1 and TRBJ2-1, with D possibly being TRBD1 (5 bases). This CDR3 is built from 12 residues. V was cut by 9 bases and J by 8 bases, with 13 bases left in between. Germline V lookup: CDR1 KGHDR, CDR2 SFDVKD.

The chain couples TRBV7-2 to TRBJ2-1, with D possibly matching TRBD2 (6 bases). Trimming removed 5 bases from V and 0 bases from J, with 11 bases in between. The CDR3 totals 15 residues. Germline CDR1 is SGHTA and CDR2 is FQGNSA. CDR3 nucleotides: TGTGCCAGCAGCCCCGGGGGAGCCTCCTACAATGAGCAGTTCTTC. Translating gives CASSPGGASYNEQFF.

This clone was detected a few times. The chain carries TRBV4-3 and TRBJ2-3, with 10 positions matching TRBD2. The CDR3 covers 15 residues. Germline CDR1 reads LGHNA; CDR2 reads YSLEER. The J segment lost 8 bases and the V segment lost 4 bases, leaving 9 bases of the junction unmatched. CDR3 loop: CASSPSEASGGTQYF. The DNA of the CDR3 is TGCGCCAGCAGCCCTTCAGAGGCTAGCGGGGGTACGCAGTATTTT.

This chain links TRBV11-2 with TRBJ2-5; D unclear. The ends were cut back, 1 base at V and 5 bases at J, with 5 bases in the middle. Germline CDR1 and CDR2: SGHAT and FQNNGV. This CDR3 region has 12 residues. DNA for the CDR3: TGTGCCAGCAGCTTAGTCGAGGAGACCCAGTACTTC. This sequence encodes CASSLVEETQYF.

The chain combines TRBV4-1 with TRBJ1-1; D unclear. There are 14 residues in the CDR3. Trimming took off 1 base at V and 1 base at J, with 7 bases between the two ends. Germline V gene sequence: CDR1 MGHRA, CDR2 YSYEKL. The CDR3 sequence: CASSQGDSNTEAFF. CDR3 nucleotides: TGCGCCAGCAGCCAAGGAGATTCGAACACTGAAGCTTTCTTT.